This T cell receptor (beta chain) was identified during a study of cytomegalovirus exposure and HLA in healthy donors. Overall study results and limits: The productive fraction for most TCR beta V segments was about 90% or about 30% in an earlier analysis.

Primers included in the PCR were 60 Vbeta and 13 Jbeta primers. Clones were read by immunoSEQ multiplex PCR, and TCRdb kept only the in-frame ones, dropping some. The sample lists 55,000 to 65,000 clones, approximately 85% seen once, with around a tenth in the top ten. Comment on this clone: The antigen remains unidentified.

This CDR3 spans 14 amino acids. Trimming left V 1 base short and J 5 bases short, with 10 bases between. Germline lookup yields CDR1 SGHTA and CDR2 FQGNSA. This TCR was recovered from a female donor in good health and CMV-seronegative. Specimen: PBMCs. J is TRBJ2-3 and V is TRBV7-2, with a possible D match to TRBD2 (5 bases). The chain's CDR3 is CASSLGLALDTQYF. The CDR3, as DNA: TGTGCCAGCAGCTTAGGTCTAGCTTTAGATACGCAGTATTTT.